The 31 T cell receptor beta chains given below trace back to one sample, sequenced in a study of T cells in women clearing cervical HPV infection. Repertoires were generated with immunoSEQ multiplex PCR, while TCRdb's copy carries only in-frame clones and drops some. The repertoire table contains around 35,000 clones. The sequencing sample was made of blood buffy coat. The source is a woman between 18 and 70 years old with a cervical HPV16 infection that either progressed to CIN3+ or cleared (not recorded which).

A note on this clone: The read stops 3 residues short of the end of the CDR3; the missing end is completed from the germline J gene. This chain links TRBV18 with TRBJ1-2; D is perhaps TRBD1 (5 bases). The germline CDR1 and CDR2 sequences are KGHSH and LQKENI. This CDR3 is 17 amino acids long. Partial CDR3 DNA: TGTGCCAGCTCACCACGACTAGCGGGGGGGAGCTCAAATGAC. It encodes CASSPRLAGGSSND. The whole CDR3 protein reads CASSPRLAGGSSNDYTF. The complete variable domain, with remaining parts taken from reference TRBV18 and TRBJ1-2, reads NAGVMQNPRHLVRRRGQEARLRCSPMKGHSHVYWYRQLPEEGLKFMVYLQKENIIDESGMPKERFSAEFPKEGPSILRIQQVVRGDSAAYFCASSPRLAGGSSNDYTFGSGTRLTVV.

As concerns this clone: The read terminates 3 residues ahead of where the CDR3 ends, so the germline J gene completes it. V usage is TRBV15 and J usage is TRBJ1-1, with TRBD1 as a possible D gene (6 bases). Germline V gene data show CDR1 as LNHNV and CDR2 as YYDKDF (reference sequence). The CDR3 runs to 15 residues. The V and J ends lost 0 bases and 2 bases respectively, with 10 bases between them. The CDR3 bases that were read are TGTGCCACCAGCAGAGATTACAGGGTCAACACTGAA. This codes for CATSRDYRVNTE. The complete CDR3 reads CATSRDYRVNTEAFF.

Notes on this clone: The read terminates 3 residues before the CDR3 end, so the remaining end is supplied by the germline J gene. The V and J genes are TRBV7-2 and TRBJ2-3; the match to TRBD2 covers 8 bases. The germline CDR1 and CDR2 sequences are SGHTA and FQGNSA. The V and J ends lost 2 bases and 4 bases, in that order; junction bases with no gene match: 5. The CDR3 is 15 amino acids. CDR3 bases read: TGTGCCAGCAGCTTAACGGGGGGGGAAGCAGATACG. Amino acids: CASSLTGGEADT. The whole CDR3 sequence reads CASSLTGGEADTQYF.

In the case of this clone: The read ends 3 residues shy of where the CDR3 ends; the end is completed using the germline J gene. The chain carries TRBV2 and TRBJ2-3; the match to TRBD1 covers 10 bases. Germline CDR1 is SNHLY and CDR2 is FYNNEI. The V gene end was trimmed by 4 bases and the J gene end by 1 base; junction bases not matched to a gene: 8. The CDR3 extends over 17 amino acids. CDR3 bases read: TGTGCCAGCAGTGGGAGGGACAGGGGATTTGGCACAGATACG. This translates into CASSGRDRGFGTDT. The complete CDR3 reads CASSGRDRGFGTDTQYF. The whole variable domain, remainder taken from reference TRBV2 and TRBJ2-3, is EPEVTQTPSHQVTQMGQEVILRCVPISNHLYFYWYRQILGQKVEFLVSFYNNEISEKSEIFDDQFSVERPDGSNFTLKIRSTKLEDSAMYFCASSGRDRGFGTDTQYFGPGTRLTVL.

In regard to this clone: The read ends 3 residues early relative to the CDR3; the germline J gene fills the gap. This chain connects TRBV7-9 to TRBJ2-7; perhaps TRBD2 as D (6 bases). CDR3 length equals 14 residues. Trimming pared 7 bases from V and 5 bases from J, leaving 18 bases between. Germline V gives CDR1 SEHNR, CDR2 FQNEAQ (reference sequence). The covered CDR3 bases are TGTGCCAGCATCGAGGGGACGGGGGAGAACGAG. It encodes CASIEGTGENE. The whole CDR3 is CASIEGTGENEQYF.

Remarks on this clone: The read falls 3 residues short of the CDR3 end, and the missing part is taken from the germline J gene. This chain uses TRBV5-1 with TRBJ2-7, with 13 bases identical to TRBD2. CDR1 is SGHRS, CDR2 YFSETQ, per germline. Trimming removed 3 bases from V and 0 bases from J; junction bases left unmatched: 3. The CDR3 covers 16 residues. Partial CDR3 DNA: TGCGCCAGCAGCTCGGGACTAGCGGGAACCTCCTACGAG. It is translated as CASSSGLAGTSYE. The CDR3, in full, reads CASSSGLAGTSYEQYF. Combining the CDR3 with reference TRBV5-1 and TRBJ2-7 gives the whole variable domain KAGVTQTPRYLIKTRGQQVTLSCSPISGHRSVSWYQQTPGQGLQFLFEYFSETQRNKGNFPGRFSGRQFSNSRSEMNVSTLELGDSALYLCASSSGLAGTSYEQYFGPGTRLTVT.

A note on this clone: With the read ending 3 residues before the CDR3 end, the germline J gene is used to fill in that end. The rearrangement links TRBV30 to TRBJ2-7; 8 nucleotides align to TRBD2. The V gene end was trimmed by 3 bases and the J gene end by 3 bases; junction bases not matched to a gene: 1. Germline V gene sequence: CDR1 GTSNPN, CDR2 SVGIG (reference sequence). The CDR3 extends over 12 amino acids. The sequenced CDR3 bases are TGTGCCTGGAGGAGCGGGAGCTACGAG. Translating gives CAWRSGSYE. The whole CDR3 protein is CAWRSGSYEQYF.

Note on this clone: The missing CDR3 end, 3 residues past where the read stops, is filled in from the germline J gene. The chain employs TRBV19 and TRBJ2-1; TRBD2 agrees at 14 bases. This CDR3 has 15 residues. Germline V CDR1 and CDR2: LNHDA, SQIVND (reference sequence). V was clipped by 6 bases and J by 8 bases; unmatched bases: 6. The CDR3 sequence is CASRAGTSGSYEQFF. The CDR3 bases that were read are TGTGCCAGTAGAGCAGGGACTAGCGGGAGTTATGAG.

The sequenced CDR3 bases are TGTGCCAGCAGCTTGGCACTAGCGGGCCATGAG. Amino acids: CASSLALAGHE. The whole CDR3 protein is CASSLALAGHEQFF. The chain recombines TRBV5-6 with TRBJ2-1; TRBD2 matches at 9 bases. The sequence runs out 3 residues before the end of the CDR3; the remainder is reconstructed from the germline J gene. Germline values: CDR1 SGHDT, CDR2 YYEEEE. The CDR3 runs 14 residues. Trimming cost V 0 bases and J 8 bases; bases outside gene matches: 3.

In regard to this clone: The CDR3 is cut off 3 residues early in the read; its end comes from the germline J gene. The V call is TRBV5-1, the J call TRBJ2-7; 7 positions agree with TRBD1. V trimming: 0 bases; J trimming: 4 bases; junction bases outside the gene matches: 4. The CDR3 has 14 residues. Germline assignment: CDR1 SGHRS and CDR2 YFSETQ. The CDR3 bases that were read are TGCGCCAGCAGCTTGGAGGCAGGGGGTTACGAG. Its protein product is CASSLEAGGYE. In full, the CDR3 is CASSLEAGGYEQYF.

Turning to this clone: The sequence runs out 3 residues before the end of the CDR3; the remainder is reconstructed from the germline J gene. This chain links TRBV20-1 with TRBJ2-1, with 14 bases aligning to TRBD2. The germline V gene has CDR1 DFQATT and CDR2 SNEGSKA (reference sequence). V was clipped by 6 bases and J by 6 bases; unmatched bases: 10. The CDR3 spans 16 residues. CDR3 amino acids: CSARTATSGRGNEQFF. The sequenced part of the CDR3 DNA is TGCAGTGCGAGAACCGCGACTAGCGGGAGGGGCAATGAG.

In regard to this clone: The read ends 3 residues before the CDR3 terminus; that terminus is restored from the germline J gene. V usage is TRBV19 and J usage is TRBJ1-5, with D perhaps matching TRBD1 (6 bases). CDR3 length: 17 amino acids. Trimming shortened V by 6 bases and J by 5 bases, and 23 bases separated the two germline ends. From germline, CDR1 is LNHDA and CDR2 SQIVND (reference sequence). CDR3: CASREVWGTNLYQPQHF. The CDR3 DNA, read in part, is TGTGCCAGTAGAGAGGTATGGGGGACAAATCTGTATCAGCCC.

CDR3 sequence: CASSKEWNYGQYF. CDR3 DNA (partial): TGTGCCAGCAGCAAGGAGTGGAACTATGGT. The chain uses TRBV6-2 or TRBV6-3 and TRBJ2-4, with D hard to call. Read data end 3 residues before the CDR3 end; the end is taken from the germline J gene. The CDR3 runs to 13 residues. CDR1 and CDR2 (germline): MNHEY, SVGEGT.

Concerning this clone: The read comes to an end 3 residues before the CDR3 does, leaving the germline J gene to fill in the end. This sequence joins TRBV19 and TRBJ2-7, with D tentatively TRBD1 (6 bases). This CDR3 has 11 amino acids. In germline, CDR1 is LNHDA, CDR2 SQIVND (reference sequence). Trimming removed 3 bases at V and 6 bases at J, with 6 bases between. The CDR3 here is CASSIRGEQYF. The DNA read from the CDR3 is TGTGCCAGTAGTATCAGGGGCGAG.

Comment on this clone: The read terminates 3 residues before the CDR3 end, so the remaining end is supplied by the germline J gene. The rearrangement uses TRBV20-1 and TRBJ2-4; possible D gene TRBD1, 7 bases. CDR3 length: 15 residues. Germline assignment: CDR1 DFQATT and CDR2 SNEGSKA (reference sequence). The CDR3 loop reads CSASGLGDREVFQYF. The DNA read from the CDR3 is TGCAGTGCTAGTGGGTTAGGCGACAGGGAGGTTTTT.

As for this clone: The missing CDR3 end, 3 residues past where the read stops, is filled in from the germline J gene. The gene calls are TRBV30 and TRBJ1-2; D call uncertain. Trimming left V 5 bases short and J 0 bases short, with 4 bases between. This CDR3 is built from 11 residues. Germline CDR1 reads GTSNPN; CDR2 reads SVGIG (reference sequence). CDR3 loop: CAWLTNYGYTF. The CDR3 bases that were read are TGTGCCTGGCTTACTAACTATGGC.

A note on this clone: The read comes to an end 3 residues before the CDR3 does, leaving the germline J gene to fill in the end. The gene calls are TRBV20-1 and TRBJ2-7; TRBD2 matches 11 bases. The CDR3 loop spans 15 amino acids. V was clipped by 3 bases and J by 2 bases; unmatched bases: 6. Looked up from germline, CDR1 is DFQATT and CDR2 is SNEGSKA (reference sequence). The CDR3 sequence: CSASSLAGGAYEQYF. Incomplete CDR3 DNA: TGCAGTGCTAGTTCCCTAGCGGGAGGTGCCTACGAG.

Comment on this clone: The sequence runs out 3 residues before the end of the CDR3; the remainder is reconstructed from the germline J gene. The V gene is TRBV11-2, the J gene TRBJ2-5; D perhaps matches TRBD2 (7 bases). The germline gives CDR1 SGHAT, CDR2 FQNNGV. The CDR3 contains 14 residues. Trimming left V 8 bases short and J 1 base short, with 14 bases between. Incomplete CDR3 DNA: TGTGCCAGCTCATGGGGGGGCCCCCAAGAGACC. Translated: CASSWGGPQET. The CDR3, in full, reads CASSWGGPQETQYF.

Points on this clone: The read ends 3 residues early relative to the CDR3; the germline J gene fills the gap. The chain joins TRBV7-2 to TRBJ2-3, with D tentatively TRBD1 (6 bases). Germline loops: CDR1 SGHTA, CDR2 FQGNSA. This CDR3 is 14 amino acids long. Incomplete CDR3 DNA: TGTGCCAGCAGCCGGGGCGGGTCAGGGGAGACG. Translating it yields CASSRGGSGET. The CDR3 in its entirety is CASSRGGSGETQYF.

The part of the CDR3 DNA that was read is TGTGCCAGCAGCCACAGAGGCCCCGGAGATACG. As protein: CASSHRGPGDT. The full-length CDR3 reads as CASSHRGPGDTQYF. The chain couples TRBV7-2 to TRBJ2-3; D gene unclear. The read comes to an end 3 residues before the CDR3 does, leaving the germline J gene to fill in the end. The germline V and J ends were trimmed by 5 bases and 5 bases, with 14 bases remaining between them. CDR1 and CDR2 from the germline V gene are SGHTA and FQGNSA. The CDR3 contains 14 residues.

A remark on this clone: From the germline J gene comes the end of the CDR3, since the read stops 3 residues before it. The rearrangement uses TRBV19 and TRBJ2-7; 9 bases are a match to TRBD1. CDR1 is LNHDA, CDR2 SQIVND, per germline (reference sequence). The CDR3 totals 15 residues. The junction had 6 bases not matched to a gene; V was cut back by 0 bases and J by 6 bases. CDR3 DNA (partial): TGTGCCAGTAGTATAGAAGGGACAGGGAGAGCCGAG. Protein product: CASSIEGTGRAE. The entire CDR3 protein reads CASSIEGTGRAEQYF. The full variable domain, rest sourced from reference TRBV19 and TRBJ2-7, is DGGITQSPKYLFRKEGQNVTLSCEQNLNHDAMYWYRQDPGQGLRLIYYSQIVNDFQKGDIAEGYSVSREKKESFPLTVTSAQKNPTAFYLCASSIEGTGRAEQYFGPGTRLTVT.

To note about this clone: The sequenced fragment ends 3 residues before the CDR3 boundary, so the rest is inferred from the germline J gene. The chain uses TRBV24-1 and TRBJ2-7; possible D gene TRBD2, 5 bases. The germline V gene has CDR1 KGHDR and CDR2 SFDVKD. The ends were cut back, 7 bases at V and 2 bases at J, with 5 bases in the middle. The length of the CDR3 is 11 residues. The covered CDR3 bases are TGTGCCACCAGCGGGGCCTACGAG. This gives the protein CATSGAYE. The complete CDR3 reads CATSGAYEQYF.

Regarding this clone: From the germline J gene comes the end of the CDR3, since the read stops 3 residues before it. V usage is TRBV19 and J usage is TRBJ1-2; D is possibly TRBD1 (5 bases). Germline CDR1 and CDR2: LNHDA and SQIVND (reference sequence). There are 13 residues in the CDR3. CDR3 bases read: TGTGCCAGTAGTATTGCGGGGGTTCAAGGC. Its protein is CASSIAGVQG. The entire CDR3 reads CASSIAGVQGYTF.

Points on this clone: The read ends 3 residues shy of where the CDR3 ends; the end is completed using the germline J gene. The J gene is TRBJ2-3, the V gene TRBV18; unclear D gene. CDR3 length equals 14 residues. Germline assignment: CDR1 KGHSH and CDR2 LQKENI. The V end was cut by 3 bases, the J end by 2 bases, with 9 bases between. The DNA read from the CDR3 is TGTGCCAGCTCACCCCTCGGTTCCACAGATACG. This gives the protein CASSPLGSTDT. The entire CDR3 sequence reads CASSPLGSTDTQYF.

With regard to this clone: The sequenced fragment ends 3 residues before the CDR3 boundary, so the rest is inferred from the germline J gene. The chain links TRBV2 to TRBJ1-2; D is ambiguous. V was clipped by 7 bases and J by 0 bases, with 12 bases between them. The CDR3 totals 14 residues. Germline V CDR1 and CDR2: SNHLY, FYNNEI. The sequenced CDR3 bases are TGTGCCAGCAATAACCCAGGATCTAACTATGGC. This encodes CASNNPGSNYG. The entire CDR3 is CASNNPGSNYGYTF.

Details on this clone: The CDR3 extends 3 residues past the end of the read, so its final part is completed from the germline J gene. The gene calls are TRBV7-8 and TRBJ2-7; TRBD2 aligns across 9 bases. J lost 3 bases, V lost 0 bases, and 0 bases had no gene match. The CDR3 runs 14 residues. The V gene's germline CDR1 is SGHVS and CDR2 FQNEAQ. This chain's CDR3 is CASSLASGSYEQYF. CDR3 bases read: TGTGCCAGCAGCTTAGCTAGCGGGAGCTACGAG.

Comments on this clone: Read data end 3 residues before the CDR3 end; the end is taken from the germline J gene. The chain is built from TRBV19 and TRBJ2-2; a possible D gene is TRBD1 (5 bases). The CDR3 runs to 16 residues. Germline CDR1 reads LNHDA; CDR2 reads SQIVND (reference sequence). CDR3 sequence reads: CASNFGKGAGANVLFF. Partial CDR3 DNA: TGTGCCAGTAATTTCGGAAAAGGTGCTGGGGCCAACGTG.

The CDR3 DNA, read in part, is TGTGCCAGCTCACCACTAGTCCGCGACAGGGATGAAAAA. This encodes CASSPLVRDRDEK. The whole CDR3 is CASSPLVRDRDEKLFF. V is TRBV18 and J is TRBJ1-4; 7 bases match TRBD1. The read falls 3 residues short of the CDR3 end, and the missing part is taken from the germline J gene. J was trimmed by 6 bases and V by 1 base; bases with no gene match: 8. CDR3 length: 16 amino acids. The germline V gene encodes CDR1 KGHSH and CDR2 LQKENI. The entire variable domain, with the rest obtained from reference TRBV18 and TRBJ1-4, is as follows: NAGVMQNPRHLVRRRGQEARLRCSPMKGHSHVYWYRQLPEEGLKFMVYLQKENIIDESGMPKERFSAEFPKEGPSILRIQQVVRGDSAAYFCASSPLVRDRDEKLFFGSGTQLSVL.

A word on this clone: Read data end 3 residues before the CDR3 end; the end is taken from the germline J gene. The chain is built from TRBV29-1 and TRBJ1-2; tentatively, D is TRBD1 (5 bases). CDR3 length equals 13 residues. The germline CDR1 and CDR2 sequences are SQVTM and ANQGSEA. Here the CDR3 reads CSGDQRGVGGYTF. The sequenced part of the CDR3 DNA is TGCAGCGGTGATCAAAGGGGAGTCGGCGGC. The whole variable domain, filled in from reference TRBV29-1 and TRBJ1-2, reads SAVISQKPSRDICQRGTSLTIQCQVDSQVTMMFWYRQQPGQSLTLIATANQGSEATYESGFVIDKFPISRPNLTFSTLTVSNMSPEDSSIYLCSGDQRGVGGYTFGSGTRLTVV.

With respect to this clone: The read finishes 3 residues shy of the CDR3 end, and the germline J gene is used to complete it. V gene TRBV6-2 or TRBV6-3 combines with J gene TRBJ1-1; 7 bases map to TRBD1. CDR1 is MNHEY, CDR2 SVGEGT, per germline. Unmatched junction bases numbered 12, after V lost 6 bases and J lost 5 bases. The CDR3 spans 15 residues. CDR3 in amino acids: CASRSGEGARTEAFF. The CDR3 DNA, read in part, is TGTGCCAGCAGGTCTGGGGAGGGGGCGAGGACTGAA.

Notes on this clone: The CDR3 end is not reached by the read, which stops 3 residues before it; the germline J gene fills it in. V is TRBV7-2 and J is TRBJ2-2, with D possibly matching TRBD2 (6 bases). Germline V gene lookup returns CDR1 SGHTA and CDR2 FQGNSA. The CDR3 is made up of 16 amino acids. The ends were cut back, 0 bases at V and 4 bases at J, with 12 bases in the middle. This chain's CDR3 is CASSLAPLAVTGELFF. The sequenced part of the CDR3 DNA is TGTGCCAGCAGCTTAGCCCCATTAGCGGTCACCGGGGAG.